This T cell receptor (beta chain) derives from a study of blood T cell repertoires in COVID-19. The protocol was immunoSEQ multiplex PCR, while the TCRdb copy is restricted to in-frame clones and leaves out a portion. The sample yields 65,000 to 75,000 clones, roughly nine tenths seen once. CDR3 length: 13 amino acids. V was trimmed by 7 bases and J by 9 bases, leaving 15 bases between them. The germline V gene encodes CDR1 SGHDN and CDR2 FVKESK. This chain uses TRBV14 with TRBJ1-4; D not resolved. This TCR was recovered from a man in his fifties or sixties with acute or convalescent COVID-19. The sequenced sample was peripheral blood. The CDR3 spells CASTPHLVKKLFF. The CDR3 DNA is TGTGCCAGCACCCCACACCTAGTAAAAAAACTGTTTTTT.